This entry features one TCR beta chain sequence. No antigen is known for it. The same CDR3 is also encoded by other DNA sequences in this sample. The sample comes from a study of glioma-infiltrating T cells after dendritic cell vaccination. Findings and caveats of the study: Only a small number of patients had complete blood and tumor samples.

Up to roughly 2 ug genomic DNA was used for TCRB CDR3 amplification. Amplification used 60 V beta primers and 13 J beta primers. Libraries were prepared by immunoSEQ multiplex PCR; TCRdb keeps only in-frame clonotypes and omits some of them. The sample includes about 25,000 clones, roughly 90% of them seen just once. Time point: after dendritic cell vaccination, including at tumor progression/relapse. Selection required adequate fresh-frozen tumor tissue plus more than two years' survival data. J was trimmed by 5 bases and V by 3 bases; bases with no gene match: 1. CDR3 length equals 13 residues. The V gene's germline CDR1 is KGHSH and CDR2 LQKENI.

V usage is TRBV18 and J usage is TRBJ1-5, with 7 nucleotides matching TRBD1. The receptor was isolated from a human donor with glioblastoma. The specimen was blood, collected after dendritic cell vaccination. CDR3 in DNA: TGTGCCAGCTCACCTGACAGGGATCAGCCCCAGCATTTT. As protein: CASSPDRDQPQHF. The full variable domain, in which reference TRBV18 and TRBJ1-5 provide the parts outside the CDR3, is NAGVMQNPRHLVRRRGQEARLRCSPMKGHSHVYWYRQLPEEGLKFMVYLQKENIIDESGMPKERFSAEFPKEGPSILRIQQVVRGDSAAYFCASSPDRDQPQHFGDGTRLSIL.